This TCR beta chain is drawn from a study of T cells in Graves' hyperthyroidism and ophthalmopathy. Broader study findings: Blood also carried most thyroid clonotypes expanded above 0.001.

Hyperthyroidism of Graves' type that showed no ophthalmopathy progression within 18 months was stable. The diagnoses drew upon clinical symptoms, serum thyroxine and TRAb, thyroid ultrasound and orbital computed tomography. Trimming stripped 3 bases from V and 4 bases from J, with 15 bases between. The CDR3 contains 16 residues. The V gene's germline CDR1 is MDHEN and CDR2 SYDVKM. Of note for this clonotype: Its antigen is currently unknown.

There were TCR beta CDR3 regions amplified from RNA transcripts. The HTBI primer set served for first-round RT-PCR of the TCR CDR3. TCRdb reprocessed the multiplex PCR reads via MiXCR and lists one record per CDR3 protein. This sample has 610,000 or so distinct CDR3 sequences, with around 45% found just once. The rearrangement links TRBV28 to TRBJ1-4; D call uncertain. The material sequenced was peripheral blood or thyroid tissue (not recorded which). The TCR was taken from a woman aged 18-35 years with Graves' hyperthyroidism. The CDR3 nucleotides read TGTGCCAGCAGTTTCCAGTCCTCTGGTTTTAATGAAAAACTGTTTTTT. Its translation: CASSFQSSGFNEKLFF.